This T cell receptor (beta chain) stems from a study of T cell changes during pregnancy in multiple sclerosis. V was clipped by 1 base and J by 2 bases; unmatched bases: 7. This CDR3 region has 16 residues. Germline V gives CDR1 SEHNR, CDR2 FQNEAQ (reference sequence). TCRdb's copy holds only in-frame clones and misses some; the assay was immunoSEQ multiplex PCR. The sample shows under 75,000 clones, more than 85% of them seen only once. The chain recombines TRBV7-9 with TRBJ1-2; 7 bases map to TRBD1. The sample was peripheral blood, taken in the first trimester of pregnancy. The sequence came from a female donor with multiple sclerosis, enrolled in a pregnancy study. For the CDR3, the DNA is TGTGCCAGCAGCTTAGGATCGGACAGGTTCAACTATGGCTACACCTTC. It yields the protein CASSLGSDRFNYGYTF.